This record covers a single T cell receptor (beta chain). Antigen specificity is unknown. This record comes from a study of somatic mutations in cytotoxic T cells in rheumatoid arthritis. Study-wide background: Patient blood, which was peripheral blood collected as 30 ml EDTA, was drawn right after diagnosis and before any treatment started.

Repertoires were generated with immunoSEQ multiplex PCR, while TCRdb's copy carries only in-frame clones and drops some. The sample lists some 19,000 clones; approximately 83% were seen once. With 0 bases clipped from V and 8 bases from J, the junction kept 5 bases outside the gene matches. Germline V gene lookup returns CDR1 MRHNA and CDR2 SNTAGT. The CDR3 extends over 14 amino acids. The CD4+ and CD8+ fractions came from positive magnetic bead selection and were purity-checked by flow cytometry. Study results and limitations: Of under 85 patients, 7 to 9 had a largest CD8+ clone that exceeded 20% of CD8+ cells.

The TCR was taken from a man between 18 and 29 years old with rheumatoid arthritis. This chain joins TRBV6-4 and TRBJ2-3, with 7 bases that match TRBD1. Sequencing input: CD8+ T cells sorted from blood. The CDR3 DNA sequence: TGTGCCAGCAGTGACTCGACAGGGACGGGTACGCAGTATTTT. It translates to CASSDSTGTGTQYF.